These 22 T cell receptor beta chains were sequenced from one sample in a study of blood T cell repertoires in COVID-19 (dated by TCRdb to the early 2020s). Libraries came from the immunoSEQ multiplex PCR assay. TCRdb holds this immuneACCESS table with in-frame rearrangements only. Some clones are missing; in checked studies, unresolved V genes explain under half, and the rest has no known cause. Present in this sample are approximately 150,000 clones, over 80% of which were seen just once. The ten largest clonotypes hold roughly 4.9% of the sample. Sequencing input: PBMCs or T cells enriched from blood (not recorded which). The receptors were gathered from a man in his 70s who had been exposed to COVID-19.

The chain links TRBV6-2 or TRBV6-3 to TRBJ2-1, with D possibly being TRBD2 (5 bases). Germline CDR1 and CDR2: MNHEY and SVGEGT. CDR3 length equals 17 residues. V was trimmed by 2 bases and J by 6 bases, leaving 20 bases between them. CDR3 sequence (DNA): TGTGCCAGCAGTTACGTTAGGGCCCGGGGATTAGTCAATGAGCAGTTCTTC. Its translation: CASSYVRARGLVNEQFF.

CDR3 bases: TGTGCCAGCGGGGGAGGACAGGTTAGCTCTGGGGCCAACGTCCTGACTTTC. Translating it yields CASGGGQVSSGANVLTF. The V call is TRBV11-2, the J call TRBJ2-6; D is perhaps TRBD1 (7 bases). CDR3 length: 17 residues. Deletions cut 8 bases from V and 0 bases from J, with 17 bases between. CDR1 is SGHAT, CDR2 FQNNGV, per germline.

CDR3 nucleotide sequence: TGCGCTACCAAAGACGGGGGGTTTCTCACTCAAGGGGTTGAAGCTTTCTTT. Encoded protein: CATKDGGFLTQGVEAFF. The V gene is TRBV23-1, the J gene TRBJ1-1; D possibly corresponds to TRBD1 (5 bases). TRBV23-1 is identified as an open reading frame with a role that is uncertain. The CDR3 length is 17 residues.

This chain connects TRBV2 to TRBJ1-5, with unresolved D. The CDR3 consists of 15 residues. Germline CDR1 is SNHLY and CDR2 is FYNNEI. Trimming shortened V by 3 bases and J by 1 base, and 10 bases separated the two germline ends. For the CDR3, the DNA is TGTGCCAGCAGTGACGTACTCCGGAGCAATCAGCCCCAGCATTTT. Its translation: CASSDVLRSNQPQHF.

V gene TRBV12-3 or TRBV12-4 combines with J gene TRBJ1-1; D remains ambiguous. The V gene lost 1 base and the J gene lost 4 bases, with 7 bases spanning the gap. The CDR3 contains 13 residues. CDR3 amino acids: CASSLVQSTEAFF. As DNA, the CDR3 is TGTGCCAGCAGTTTAGTCCAGTCCACTGAAGCTTTCTTT.

The chain uses TRBV19 and TRBJ2-3; 7 nucleotides agree with TRBD2. The CDR3 contains 14 residues. Germline CDR1 reads LNHDA; CDR2 reads SQIVND (reference sequence). V lost 4 bases, J lost 2 bases, and 3 bases stayed unmatched. The CDR3, as DNA: TGTGCCAGTAGTACGAGCGGGAACACAGATACGCAGTATTTT. Its protein product is CASSTSGNTDTQYF.

V usage is TRBV6-5 and J usage is TRBJ1-2; 8 bases map to TRBD1. This CDR3 contains 14 residues. V trimming: 7 bases; J trimming: 8 bases; junction bases outside the gene matches: 12. In germline, CDR1 is MNHEY, CDR2 SVGAGI. CDR3 sequence: CASTRGQAGVGYTF. In DNA form, the CDR3 reads TGTGCCAGCACCCGGGGACAGGCGGGAGTGGGCTACACCTTC.

The genes are TRBV29-1 and TRBJ1-1, with D possibly being TRBD1 (6 bases). The V end lost 7 bases, the J end lost 0 bases, and 12 bases lay between the germline ends. From germline, CDR1 is SQVTM and CDR2 ANQGSEA. CDR3 length: 13 residues. CDR3 nucleotides: TGCAGCGGGCTAGGGGGGGTGAACACTGAAGCTTTCTTT. As protein: CSGLGGVNTEAFF.

The chain employs TRBV27 and TRBJ1-1, with D hard to call. Germline CDR1 is MNHEY and CDR2 is SMNVEV (reference sequence). V was trimmed by 6 bases and J by 7 bases, leaving 15 bases between them. The CDR3 consists of 13 residues. CDR3 DNA sequence: TGTGCCAGCAGCAAGGCCCGAAACTATGAAGCTTTCTTT. Translated: CASSKARNYEAFF.

The chain recombines TRBV6-6 with TRBJ1-5; possibly TRBD1 for D (6 bases). This CDR3 comprises 13 residues. CDR1 MNHNY and CDR2 SVGAGI come from the germline V gene (reference sequence). The V gene lost 6 bases and the J gene lost 5 bases, with 11 bases spanning the gap. CDR3 loop: CASSTGTHQPQHF. The CDR3 bases are TGTGCCAGCAGCACCGGGACACATCAGCCCCAGCATTTT.

The J gene is TRBJ1-3, the V gene TRBV28; weak D call: TRBD1 (5 bases). The V end lost 6 bases, the J end lost 9 bases, and 15 bases lay between the germline ends. Germline V gene lookup returns CDR1 MDHEN and CDR2 SYDVKM. CDR3 size: 13 residues. As DNA, the CDR3 is TGTGCCAGCAGCAGCGGGACGGTTCCCACCATATATTTT. Amino acids: CASSSGTVPTIYF.

CDR3 bases: TGTGCCAGCAGCTTGGCGGGGGAGTGGGAGAGCTCCTACGAGCAGTACTTC. Translated, it gives CASSLAGEWESSYEQYF. J is TRBJ2-7 and V is TRBV5-6, with D tentatively TRBD2 (6 bases). The CDR3 extends over 17 amino acids. The ends were cut back, 0 bases at V and 0 bases at J, with 16 bases in the middle. Germline V gene sequence: CDR1 SGHDT, CDR2 YYEEEE.

The rearrangement joins TRBV5-1 to TRBJ2-2, with 7 bases matching TRBD1. CDR3 length: 15 residues. CDR1 is SGHRS, CDR2 YFSETQ, per germline. Unmatched junction bases numbered 9, after V lost 4 bases and J lost 6 bases. The CDR3 coding sequence is TGCGCCAGCAGCCAACAGGGGTGGAAGGCCGGGGAGCTGTTTTTT. Its protein product is CASSQQGWKAGELFF.

The chain couples TRBV4-3 to TRBJ1-2; D is unclear. Trimming left V 0 bases short and J 4 bases short, with 9 bases between. Germline values: CDR1 LGHNA, CDR2 YSLEER. This CDR3 region has 14 residues. CDR3 residues: CASSQEERAYGYTF. The CDR3 nucleotides read TGCGCCAGCAGCCAAGAAGAGCGTGCCTATGGCTACACCTTC.

The chain uses TRBV2 and TRBJ1-1, with D perhaps matching TRBD1 (6 bases). CDR1 is SNHLY and CDR2 is FYNNEI in the germline V gene. V was clipped by 3 bases and J by 6 bases, with 20 bases between them. The CDR3 covers 16 residues. CDR3 sequence: CASSEWGGRVRAEAFF. The CDR3 DNA follows: TGTGCCAGCAGTGAGTGGGGGGGCAGGGTACGGGCTGAAGCTTTCTTT.

This chain joins TRBV19 and TRBJ2-1, with a possible D match to TRBD2 (6 bases). The CDR3 covers 14 residues. The V end was cut by 1 base, the J end by 8 bases, with 12 bases between. CDR1 is LNHDA and CDR2 is SQIVND in the germline V gene (reference sequence). The CDR3 nucleotides are TGTGCCAGTAGTATAGCGCTGCCGGGGGATGAGCAGTTCTTC. Encoded protein: CASSIALPGDEQFF.

This CDR3 reads CASSSPDRGGNTIYF. The CDR3 DNA reads TGTGCCAGCAGTTCCCCGGACAGGGGAGGAAACACCATATATTTT. The J gene is TRBJ1-3, the V gene TRBV6-5, with 9 bases fitting TRBD1. The germline gives CDR1 MNHEY, CDR2 SVGAGI. This CDR3 spans 15 amino acids. After removal of 4 bases from V and 4 bases from J, the junction contained 5 bases not matched to a gene.

CDR3 bases: TGTGCCAGTGGGACCGGGGAGGGCCAGCCCCAGCATTTT. This encodes CASGTGEGQPQHF. V gene TRBV19 combines with J gene TRBJ1-5; D is possibly TRBD1 (5 bases). Germline lookup yields CDR1 LNHDA and CDR2 SQIVND (reference sequence). This CDR3 spans 13 amino acids. The ends were cut back, 8 bases at V and 7 bases at J, with 15 bases in the middle. Combining the CDR3 with reference TRBV19 and TRBJ1-5 gives the whole variable domain DGGITQSPKYLFRKEGQNVTLSCEQNLNHDAMYWYRQDPGQGLRLIYYSQIVNDFQKGDIAEGYSVSREKKESFPLTVTSAQKNPTAFYLCASGTGEGQPQHFGDGTRLSIL.

The rearrangement joins TRBV6-2 or TRBV6-3 to TRBJ1-2; D remains unclear. The CDR3 covers 13 residues. Per germline, CDR1 MNHEY and CDR2 SVGEGT. V was cut by 5 bases and J by 4 bases, with 11 bases left in between. CDR3 DNA sequence: TGTGCCAGCAGTAAAACGGGGATCTATGGCTACACCTTC. Its translation: CASSKTGIYGYTF.

The V call is TRBV6-6, the J call TRBJ1-1; D perhaps matches TRBD1 (6 bases). The V end was cut by 6 bases, the J end by 1 base, with 12 bases between. CDR1 and CDR2 from the germline V gene are MNHNY and SVGAGI (reference sequence). This CDR3 comprises 14 residues. CDR3 sequence: CASSWEGGNTEAFF. CDR3 nucleotide sequence: TGTGCCAGCAGCTGGGAGGGGGGGAACACTGAAGCTTTCTTT.

This chain connects TRBV19 to TRBJ2-7; TRBD1 matches at 8 bases. The germline V gene encodes CDR1 LNHDA and CDR2 SQIVND (reference sequence). There are 14 residues in the CDR3. The V gene end was trimmed by 6 bases and the J gene end by 6 bases; junction bases not matched to a gene: 10. Written as DNA, the CDR3 is TGTGCCAGTAGATCGGGGGACAGGTCGGGCGAGCAGTACTTC. Translated, it gives CASRSGDRSGEQYF.

The chain uses TRBV7-2 and TRBJ1-2; the D is unclear. Germline CDR1 and CDR2: SGHTA and FQGNSA. V gave up 5 bases and J gave up 6 bases, with 16 bases separating them. The CDR3 has 14 residues. This CDR3 is CASSPPPRRDGYTF. The CDR3 DNA follows: TGTGCCAGCAGCCCCCCTCCCAGGAGGGATGGCTACACCTTC.